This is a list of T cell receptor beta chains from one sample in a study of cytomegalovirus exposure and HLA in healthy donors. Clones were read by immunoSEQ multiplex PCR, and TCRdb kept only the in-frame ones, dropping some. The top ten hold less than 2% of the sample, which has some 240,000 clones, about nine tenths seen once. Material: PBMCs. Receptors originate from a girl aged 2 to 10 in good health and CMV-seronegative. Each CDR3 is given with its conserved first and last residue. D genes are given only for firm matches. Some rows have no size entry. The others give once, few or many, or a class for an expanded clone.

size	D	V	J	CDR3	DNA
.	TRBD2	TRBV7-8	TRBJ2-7	CASSLTSGSYEQYF	TGTGCCAGCAGCTTGACTAGCGGCTCCTACGAGCAGTACTTC
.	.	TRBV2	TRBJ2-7	CASRHREGVDEQYF	TGTGCCAGCAGACACAGGGAAGGGGTGGACGAGCAGTACTTC
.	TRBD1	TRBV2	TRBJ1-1	CARAQGLDTEAFF	TGTGCCAGGGCACAGGGGTTGGACACTGAAGCTTTCTTT
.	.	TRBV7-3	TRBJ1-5	CASSLTAGNGQPQHF	TGTGCCAGCAGCTTAACAGCGGGTAACGGGCAGCCCCAGCATTTT
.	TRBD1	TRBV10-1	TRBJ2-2	CASQGAAGELFF	TGCGCCAGTCAGGGGGCGGCCGGGGAGCTGTTTTTT
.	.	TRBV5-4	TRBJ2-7	CASSLGQQVKSYEQYF	TGTGCCAGCAGCTTGGGACAGCAAGTAAAGTCCTACGAGCAGTACTTC
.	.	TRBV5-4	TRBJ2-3	CASHGGETDTQYF	TGTGCCTCCCATGGCGGGGAAACAGATACGCAGTATTTT
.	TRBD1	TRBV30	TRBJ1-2	CAWSVLRGQGGDYGYTF	TGTGCCTGGAGTGTACTAAGGGGACAGGGAGGGGACTATGGCTACACCTTC
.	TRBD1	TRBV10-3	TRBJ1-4	CAIRGTGANEKLFF	TGTGCCATCAGGGGGACAGGGGCTAATGAAAAACTGTTTTTT
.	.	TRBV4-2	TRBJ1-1	CASSQDRGRNTEAFF	TGTGCCAGCAGCCAAGATAGGGGAAGGAACACTGAAGCTTTCTTT
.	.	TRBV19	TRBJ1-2	CASSPGDYGYTF	TGTGCCAGTAGTCCGGGGGACTATGGCTACACCTTC
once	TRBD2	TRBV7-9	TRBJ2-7	CASSLGGLAGSRYEQYF	TGTGCCAGCAGCTTAGGGGGACTAGCGGGAAGTAGGTACGAGCAGTACTTC
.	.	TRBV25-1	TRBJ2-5	CASSLFGGVSETQYF	TGTGCCAGCAGTCTGTTCGGGGGAGTCTCCGAGACCCAGTACTTC
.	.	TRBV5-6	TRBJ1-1	CASSEQQSTEAFF	TGTGCCAGCAGCGAACAGCAGAGCACTGAAGCTTTCTTT
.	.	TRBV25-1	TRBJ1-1	CASRRGGLTTEAFF	TGTGCCAGCCGGCGGGGGGGGCTCACAACTGAAGCTTTCTTT
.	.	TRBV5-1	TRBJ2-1	CASSDKTRSEQFF	TGCGCCAGCAGCGACAAGACTAGGAGTGAGCAGTTCTTC
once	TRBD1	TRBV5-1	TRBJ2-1	CASSLGGQVYNEQFF	TGCGCCAGCAGCTTGGGGGGACAGGTATACAATGAGCAGTTCTTC
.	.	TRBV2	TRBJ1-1	CASSHSDGAGMNTEAFF	TGTGCCAGCAGCCATTCGGACGGAGCAGGGATGAACACTGAAGCTTTCTTT
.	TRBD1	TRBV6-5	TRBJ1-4	CASSYSSGGQEKLFF	TGTGCCAGCAGTTACTCATCAGGGGGCCAAGAAAAACTGTTTTTT
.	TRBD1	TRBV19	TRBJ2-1	CATRTGAYNEQFF	TGTGCCACCCGGACAGGAGCCTACAATGAGCAGTTCTTC
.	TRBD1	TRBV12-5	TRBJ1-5	CASAVTGEANQPQHF	TGTGCTAGTGCCGTGACAGGGGAGGCCAATCAGCCCCAGCATTTT
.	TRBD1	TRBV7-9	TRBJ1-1	CASSLQGADTEAFF	TGTGCCAGCAGCTTACAGGGGGCGGACACTGAAGCTTTCTTT
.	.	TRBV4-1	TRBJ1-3	CASSQGASGNTIYF	TGCGCCAGCAGCCAAGGGGCCTCTGGAAACACCATATATTTT
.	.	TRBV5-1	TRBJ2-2	CASWEGTRGTGELFF	TGCGCCAGCTGGGAGGGGACACGAGGCACCGGGGAGCTGTTTTTT
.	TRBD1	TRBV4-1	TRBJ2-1	CASSQVWDRKNEQFF	TGCGCCAGCAGCCAAGTATGGGACAGGAAAAATGAGCAGTTCTTC
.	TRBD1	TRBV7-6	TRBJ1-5	CASSLESRDSPNQPQHF	TGTGCCAGCAGCTTAGAAAGTAGGGACAGTCCCAATCAGCCCCAGCATTTT
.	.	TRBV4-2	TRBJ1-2	CASSQGGQQANYGYTF	TGTGCCAGCAGCCAAGGAGGGCAGCAAGCTAACTATGGCTACACCTTC
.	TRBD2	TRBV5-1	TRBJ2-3	CASSLTSGGMTDTQYF	TGCGCCAGCAGCTTGACTAGCGGGGGGATGACAGATACGCAGTATTTT
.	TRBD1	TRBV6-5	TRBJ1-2	CASRDPGTGYRGYTF	TGTGCCAGCCGCGATCCGGGGACAGGGTATCGTGGCTACACCTTC
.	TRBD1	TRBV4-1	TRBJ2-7	CASSQDILGQGLSRQYF	TGCGCCAGCAGCCAAGATATTCTTGGACAGGGCCTCTCTCGGCAGTACTTC
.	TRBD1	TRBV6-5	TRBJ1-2	CASSGGGQGFYGYTF	TGTGCCAGCAGTGGAGGGGGACAGGGGTTCTATGGCTACACCTTC
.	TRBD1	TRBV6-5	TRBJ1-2	CASRDTGANYGYTF	TGTGCCAGCAGAGATACAGGGGCTAACTATGGCTACACCTTC
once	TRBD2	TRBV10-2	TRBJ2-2	CASSDRLAGASNTGELFF	TGCGCCAGCAGTGACAGACTAGCGGGAGCCTCGAACACCGGGGAGCTGTTTTTT
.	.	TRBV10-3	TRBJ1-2	CAILDGHNYGYTF	TGTGCCATCCTAGACGGACACAACTATGGCTACACCTTC
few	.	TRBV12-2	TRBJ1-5	CASRLAPGFFNQPQHF	TGTGCAAGTCGCTTAGCGCCCGGGTTCTTTAATCAGCCCCAGCATTTT
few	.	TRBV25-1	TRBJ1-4	CASSDSKGSQNEKLFF	TGTGCCAGCAGTGATTCAAAAGGTAGCCAAAATGAAAAACTGTTTTTT
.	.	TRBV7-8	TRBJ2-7	CASSLGLHYEQYF	TGTGCCAGCAGCTTGGGACTCCACTACGAGCAGTACTTC
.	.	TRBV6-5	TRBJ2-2	CASSYSTGNTGELFF	TGTGCCAGCAGTTACTCGACAGGGAACACCGGGGAGCTGTTTTTT
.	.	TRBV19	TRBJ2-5	CASSPGGLETQYF	TGTGCCAGTAGCCCAGGGGGGTTAGAGACCCAGTACTTC
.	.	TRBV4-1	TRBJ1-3	CASSQARGGTGNTIYF	TGCGCCAGCAGCCAAGCAAGGGGGGGCACTGGAAACACCATATATTTT
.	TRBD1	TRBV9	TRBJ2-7	CASSVESRGLYEQYF	TGTGCCAGCAGCGTAGAGAGCAGGGGGCTTTACGAGCAGTACTTC
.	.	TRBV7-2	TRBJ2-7	CASSFGQGSSIYEQYF	TGTGCCAGCAGCTTCGGGCAGGGCTCCTCAATCTACGAGCAGTACTTC
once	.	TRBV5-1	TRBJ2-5	CASSLFGSSEIGAQYF	TGCGCCAGCAGCTTGTTTGGCAGCTCCGAGATAGGGGCCCAGTACTTC
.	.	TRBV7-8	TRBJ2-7	CASSPRTDAYEQYF	TGTGCCAGCAGCCCACGGACAGACGCCTACGAGCAGTACTTC
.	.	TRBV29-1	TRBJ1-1	CSVEEGGNTEAFF	TGCAGCGTTGAAGAGGGGGGGAACACTGAAGCTTTCTTT
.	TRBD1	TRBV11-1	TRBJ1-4	CASSSGQGESEKLFF	TGTGCCAGCAGCTCCGGACAGGGTGAAAGTGAAAAACTGTTTTTT
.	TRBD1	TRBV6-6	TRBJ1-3	CASSFGGGLDTIYF	TGTGCCAGCAGTTTTGGAGGGGGCCTAGACACCATATATTTT
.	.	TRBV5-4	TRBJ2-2	CASSLGLWTGELFF	TGTGCCAGCAGCTTGGGGCTGTGGACCGGGGAGCTGTTTTTT
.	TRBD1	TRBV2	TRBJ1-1	CASSDTGGNTEAFF	TGTGCCAGCAGTGATACAGGGGGAAACACTGAAGCTTTCTTT
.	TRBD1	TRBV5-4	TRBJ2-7	CASSTGTGLAEQYF	TGTGCCAGCAGCACCGGGACAGGGCTTGCCGAGCAGTACTTC
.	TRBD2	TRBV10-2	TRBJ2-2	CASIVAGVTGELFF	TGCGCCAGCATCGTAGCGGGAGTCACGGGGGAGCTGTTTTTT
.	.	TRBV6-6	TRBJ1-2	CASMEAAGAGYGYTF	TGTGCCAGCATGGAGGCGGCAGGGGCCGGCTATGGCTACACCTTC
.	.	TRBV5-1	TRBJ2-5	CASSLWGRETQYF	TGCGCCAGCAGCTTGTGGGGGCGGGAGACCCAGTACTTC
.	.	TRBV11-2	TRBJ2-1	CASRRTGRSYNEQFF	TGTGCCAGCAGGCGAACAGGGAGATCCTACAATGAGCAGTTCTTC
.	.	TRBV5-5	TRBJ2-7	CASSLGGVNIYEQYF	TGTGCCAGCAGCTTGGGGGGAGTTAATATCTACGAGCAGTACTTC
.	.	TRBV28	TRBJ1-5	CASMGGDQPQHF	TGTGCCAGCATGGGAGGAGATCAGCCCCAGCATTTT
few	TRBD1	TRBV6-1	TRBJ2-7	CASSDTGTVSNEQYF	TGTGCCAGCAGTGACACCGGGACAGTCTCCAACGAGCAGTACTTC